The sequence of this T cell receptor beta chain was determined in a study of chemoradiotherapy in HPV16-positive cancers. On the study more broadly: A couple of HPV16-positive patients' cells yielded candidate HPV-specific clones and common motifs.

Using immunoSEQ multiplex PCR, the repertoire was profiled, and TCRdb retains in-frame clones only, with some absent. The table records about 17,000 clones, 89% of them present only once. Germline CDR1 is SGHDN and CDR2 is FVKESK. V lost 2 bases and J lost 7, with 8 bases in between. The CDR3 contains 13 residues. This material consisted of blood, taken from a patient who underwent chemoradiotherapy. V and J are TRBV14 and TRBJ2-2; no firm D call. This receptor was taken from a human donor with HPV-associated anogenital cancer. DNA for the CDR3: TGTGCCAGCAGCCAACGGTTATACGGGGAGCTGTTTTTT. Residues: CASSQRLYGELFF.